A selection of T cell receptor beta chains follows, all from one sample in a study of CD8+CD57+ T cells in acquired aplastic anemia. From the reads, TCRdb called clonotypes with MiXCR, one entry per CDR3 protein. Of approximately 100,000 distinct CDR3 sequences detected, around 70% appear once; the ten largest clones hold approximately 65%. Sample: sorted CD4+, CD8+, or CD8+CD57+ T cells (not recorded which) from PBMCs. These receptor sequences come from a human donor with aplastic anemia. Both conserved end residues are part of each CDR3. D genes are given only for firm matches. A row's size may be missing; if present it is once, few, many or a size class.

j_gene: TRBJ2-7
v_gene: TRBV5-1
d_gene: TRBD2
abundance: NA
CDR3aa: CASSLGAGGSYEQYF
CDR3nt: TGCGCCAGCTCTCTCGGAGCGGGAGGCTCCTACGAGCAGTACTTC

j_gene: TRBJ2-5
v_gene: TRBV20-1
d_gene: TRBD1
abundance: NA
CDR3aa: CSAMVGGRETQYF
CDR3nt: TGCAGTGCTATGGTAGGGGGCCGGGAGACCCAGTACTTC

j_gene: TRBJ1-2
v_gene: TRBV20-1
d_gene: TRBD1
abundance: few
CDR3aa: CSAKTGSAYGYTF
CDR3nt: TGCAGTGCTAAGACAGGGTCCGCCTATGGCTACACCTTC

j_gene: TRBJ2-5
v_gene: TRBV19
d_gene: NA
abundance: NA
CDR3aa: CASSIPGLPQYF
CDR3nt: TGTGCCAGTAGTATTCCAGGTCTACCCCAGTACTTC

j_gene: TRBJ2-5
v_gene: TRBV20-1
d_gene: TRBD2
abundance: NA
CDR3aa: CRGLAGGKETQYF
CDR3nt: TGCAGGGGACTAGCGGGGGGAAAAGAGACCCAGTACTTC

j_gene: TRBJ2-5
v_gene: TRBV7-3
d_gene: NA
abundance: NA
CDR3aa: CASAREGDPEYF
CDR3nt: TGTGCCAGCGCAAGAGAGGGGGACCCAGAGTACTTC

j_gene: TRBJ2-6
v_gene: TRBV7-6
d_gene: NA
abundance: NA
CDR3aa: CASSLGARLNSGANVLTF
CDR3nt: TGTGCCAGCAGCTTAGGGGCGCGCCTCAACTCTGGGGCCAACGTCCTGACTTTC

j_gene: TRBJ1-5
v_gene: TRBV7-8
d_gene: TRBD1
abundance: NA
CDR3aa: CASSFRQGGNQPQHF
CDR3nt: TGTGCCAGCAGCTTTCGACAGGGGGGTAATCAGCCCCAGCATTTT

j_gene: TRBJ1-4
v_gene: TRBV12-3/TRBV12-4
d_gene: NA
abundance: NA
CDR3aa: CASSSGGVDEKLFF
CDR3nt: TGTGCCAGCAGTTCGGGAGGGGTGGATGAAAAACTGTTTTTT

j_gene: TRBJ1-2
v_gene: TRBV10-2
d_gene: TRBD1
abundance: NA
CDR3aa: CASSEKGGDGYTF
CDR3nt: TGCGCCAGCAGTGAGAAAGGGGGCGATGGCTACACCTTC

j_gene: TRBJ1-1
v_gene: TRBV7-8
d_gene: NA
abundance: NA
CDR3aa: CASSLESVNTEAFF
CDR3nt: TGTGCCAGCAGCTTAGAGTCCGTGAACACTGAAGCTTTCTTT

j_gene: TRBJ1-1
v_gene: TRBV29-1
d_gene: TRBD1
abundance: NA
CDR3aa: CSVEPGQVEAFF
CDR3nt: TGCAGCGTTGAACCCGGACAGGTCGAAGCTTTCTTT

j_gene: TRBJ2-7
v_gene: TRBV7-3
d_gene: TRBD2
abundance: few
CDR3aa: CASSSLAGEGEQYF
CDR3nt: TGTGCCAGCAGCTCATTAGCGGGAGAGGGCGAGCAGTACTTC

j_gene: TRBJ2-5
v_gene: TRBV10-1
d_gene: NA
abundance: few
CDR3aa: CASSESLVGQKETQYF
CDR3nt: TGCGCCAGCAGTGAGTCGCTCGTAGGACAGAAAGAGACCCAGTACTTC

j_gene: TRBJ2-7
v_gene: TRBV15
d_gene: TRBD1
abundance: NA
CDR3aa: CATSPNPGQVGREQYF
CDR3nt: TGTGCCACCAGCCCCAACCCGGGACAGGTTGGTCGGGAGCAGTACTTC